This T cell receptor (beta chain) came from a study of blood T cell repertoires in COVID-19. The germline gives CDR1 SGHTA, CDR2 FQGNSA. Deletions cut 3 bases from V and 1 base from J, with 14 bases between. The CDR3 has 16 amino acids. The repertoire was sequenced with immunoSEQ multiplex PCR; TCRdb's copy has only in-frame clones and lacks some. The sample holds around 65,000 clones, around 82% seen once. This chain links TRBV7-2 with TRBJ2-3, with D perhaps matching TRBD1 (6 bases). The TCR sequence derives from a man aged 80 or over with active COVID-19. Material: peripheral blood. CDR3: CASSFTGTGGTDTQYF. The CDR3 DNA sequence: TGTGCCAGCAGCTTCACAGGGACCGGGGGCACAGATACGCAGTATTTT.